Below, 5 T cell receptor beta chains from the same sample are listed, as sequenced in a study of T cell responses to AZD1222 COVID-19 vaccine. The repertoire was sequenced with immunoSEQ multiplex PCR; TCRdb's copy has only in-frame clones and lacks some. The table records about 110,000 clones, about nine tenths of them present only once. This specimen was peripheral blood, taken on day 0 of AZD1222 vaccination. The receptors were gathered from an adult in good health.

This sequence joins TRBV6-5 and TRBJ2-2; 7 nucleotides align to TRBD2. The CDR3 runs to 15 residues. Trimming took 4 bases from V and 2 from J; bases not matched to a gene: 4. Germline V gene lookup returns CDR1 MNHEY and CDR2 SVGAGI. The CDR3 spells CASSSGGLNTGELFF. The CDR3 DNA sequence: TGTGCCAGCAGTTCGGGGGGTCTTAACACCGGGGAGCTGTTTTTT.

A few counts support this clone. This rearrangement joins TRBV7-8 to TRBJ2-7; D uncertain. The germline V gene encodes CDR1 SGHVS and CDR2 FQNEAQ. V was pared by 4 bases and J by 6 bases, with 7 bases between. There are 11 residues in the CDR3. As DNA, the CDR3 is TGTGCCAGCAGCTCGCTTAGCGAGCAGTACTTC. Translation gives CASSSLSEQYF.

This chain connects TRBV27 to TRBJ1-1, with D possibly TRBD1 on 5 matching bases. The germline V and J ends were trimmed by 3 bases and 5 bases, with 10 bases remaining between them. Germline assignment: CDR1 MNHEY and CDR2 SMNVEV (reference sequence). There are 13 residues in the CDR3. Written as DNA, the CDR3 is TGTGCCAGCAGTTTCAGTTGGGGGACTGAAGCTTTCTTT. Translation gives CASSFSWGTEAFF.

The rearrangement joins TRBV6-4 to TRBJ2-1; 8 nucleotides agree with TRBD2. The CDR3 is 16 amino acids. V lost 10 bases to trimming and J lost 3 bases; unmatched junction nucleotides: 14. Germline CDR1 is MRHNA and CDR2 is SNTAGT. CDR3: CAILTGTRRNYNEQFF. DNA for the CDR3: TGTGCCATTCTCACCGGGACTAGGCGTAACTACAATGAGCAGTTCTTC.

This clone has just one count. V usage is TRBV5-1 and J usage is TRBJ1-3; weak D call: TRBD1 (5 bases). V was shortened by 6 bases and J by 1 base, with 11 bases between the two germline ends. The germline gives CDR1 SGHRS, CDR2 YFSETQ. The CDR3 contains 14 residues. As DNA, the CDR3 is TGCGCCAGCACTCAGGGTTTATCTGGAAACACCATATATTTT. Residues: CASTQGLSGNTIYF.